These 31 T cell receptor beta chains originate from one sample sequenced in a study of blood T cell dynamics during melanoma immunotherapy (dated by TCRdb to about 2020). What this sample's time point label stands for: week 3, after first cycle of checkpoint inhibitor. The library came from the immunoSEQ multiplex PCR assay. Here the immuneACCESS table is served through TCRdb, limited to in-frame sequences with V and J called. Missing clones are a known gap in these copies; in checked studies unresolved V genes cover under half, and the rest lacks a known reason. The sample contains about 11,000 clones, roughly 90% of them found a single time. The ten most abundant clones make up approximately 25% of the sample. This material consisted of blood, taken from a patient treated with checkpoint blockade. The receptors were gathered from a human donor with melanoma.

The chain recombines TRBV7-9 with TRBJ1-4; D gene ambiguous. Trimming left V 2 bases short and J 5 bases short, with 12 bases between. Germline V gene lookup returns CDR1 SEHNR and CDR2 FQNEAQ (reference sequence). The CDR3 totals 15 residues. The CDR3: CASSLLVGLNEKLFF. DNA for the CDR3: TGTGCCAGCAGCTTATTGGTGGGGTTGAATGAAAAACTGTTTTTT.

The J gene is TRBJ2-1, the V gene TRBV5-1; 11 bases line up with TRBD2. V shed 6 bases and J 0 bases; nucleotides not matched to a gene: 5. This CDR3 has 16 residues. Looked up from germline, CDR1 is SGHRS and CDR2 is YFSETQ. The CDR3 DNA sequence: TGCGCCAGCACCCATAGCGGGAGGGCCTCCTACAATGAGCAGTTCTTC. Protein sequence: CASTHSGRASYNEQFF.

The chain combines TRBV27 with TRBJ2-5; TRBD2 agrees at 14 bases. The CDR3 length is 17 residues. Germline-derived CDR1 and CDR2 are MNHEY and SMNVEV (reference sequence). V shed 6 bases and J 5 bases; nucleotides not matched to a gene: 11. CDR3 sequence reads: CASRGLTSGRARETQYF. Here the CDR3 DNA reads TGTGCCAGCAGGGGACTGACTAGCGGGAGGGCCCGGGAGACCCAGTACTTC.

The chain links TRBV6-5 to TRBJ1-2; TRBD1 aligns across 8 bases. The germline CDR1 and CDR2 sequences are MNHEY and SVGAGI. V shed 8 bases and J 5 bases; nucleotides not matched to a gene: 7. The CDR3 length is 13 residues. The CDR3 coding sequence is TGTGCCAGCTGGGGGGACAGGCCATATGGCTACACCTTC. Translated: CASWGDRPYGYTF.

The rearrangement joins TRBV5-4 to TRBJ2-7; maybe TRBD2 (5 bases). CDR3 size: 13 residues. Germline V gene sequence: CDR1 SGHNT, CDR2 YYREEE (reference sequence). With 2 bases removed from V and 3 bases from J, the gap between germline ends came to 9 bases. CDR3 amino acids: CASSFLGGYEQYF. In DNA, the CDR3 is TGTGCCAGCAGCTTCCTAGGAGGCTACGAGCAGTACTTC.

This clone was counted a single time. The chain joins TRBV6-5 to TRBJ1-3; no definite D call. This CDR3 has 15 residues. Germline CDR1 reads MNHEY; CDR2 reads SVGAGI. With 3 bases removed from V and 2 bases from J, the gap between germline ends came to 11 bases. The CDR3 coding sequence is TGTGCCAGCAGTTATTTTGGGCAGCCTGGAAACACCATATATTTT. Translated: CASSYFGQPGNTIYF.

The chain is built from TRBV28 and TRBJ2-3, with 7 positions matching TRBD2. Germline-derived CDR1 and CDR2 are MDHEN and SYDVKM. Trimming removed 6 bases from V and 3 bases from J; junction bases left unmatched: 9. The CDR3 covers 15 residues. The CDR3 protein is CASSPQAGETDTQYF. The CDR3 coding sequence is TGTGCCAGCAGCCCCCAGGCGGGAGAAACAGATACGCAGTATTTT.

This rearrangement joins TRBV19 to TRBJ1-1, with unresolved D. Germline-derived CDR1 and CDR2 are LNHDA and SQIVND (reference sequence). The V gene lost 8 bases and the J gene lost 1 base, with 8 bases spanning the gap. The CDR3 covers 12 residues. Here the CDR3 reads CASGSGNTEAFF. CDR3 nucleotide sequence: TGTGCCAGTGGCTCAGGGAACACTGAAGCTTTCTTT. The full variable domain, rest sourced from reference TRBV19 and TRBJ1-1, is DGGITQSPKYLFRKEGQNVTLSCEQNLNHDAMYWYRQDPGQGLRLIYYSQIVNDFQKGDIAEGYSVSREKKESFPLTVTSAQKNPTAFYLCASGSGNTEAFFGQGTRLTVV.

As regards this clone: At the DNA level, this CDR3 is encoded by other sequences in the same sample as well. This sequence joins TRBV15 and TRBJ2-7; no clear D. The CDR3 loop spans 12 amino acids. CDR1 is LNHNV, CDR2 YYDKDF, per germline (reference sequence). Trimming shortened V by 3 bases and J by 4 bases, and 7 bases separated the two germline ends. The CDR3 sequence: CATSSWNYEQYF. CDR3 DNA sequence: TGTGCCACCAGCAGTTGGAATTACGAGCAGTACTTC. Full variable domain (remainder filled in from reference TRBV15 and TRBJ2-7): DAMVIQNPRYQVTQFGKPVTLSCSQTLNHNVMYWYQQKSSQAPKLLFHYYDKDFNNEADTPDNFQSRRPNTSFCFLDIRSPGLGDTAMYLCATSSWNYEQYFGPGTRLTVT.

The chain carries TRBV7-2 and TRBJ2-3; TRBD2 matches at 12 bases. The CDR3 totals 20 residues. Looked up from germline, CDR1 is SGHTA and CDR2 is FQGNSA. J was trimmed by 4 bases and V by 0 bases; bases with no gene match: 14. The CDR3 bases are TGTGCCAGCAGCTTAGCGGGAGGGGCTAGCGGGAGGGCCAGTGCAGATACGCAGTATTTT. This sequence encodes CASSLAGGASGRASADTQYF.

This sequence joins TRBV5-1 and TRBJ2-4, with no clear D. Trimming removed 7 bases at V and 0 bases at J, with 11 bases between. Germline CDR1 is SGHRS and CDR2 is YFSETQ. The CDR3 spans 14 residues. The CDR3 sequence: CASRTDVAKNIQYF. In nucleotides, the CDR3 is TGCGCCAGCCGGACCGACGTAGCCAAAAACATTCAGTACTTC.

This chain links TRBV2 with TRBJ1-2, with D maybe TRBD1 (5 bases). Per the germline V gene, CDR1 is SNHLY and CDR2 is FYNNEI. This CDR3 is 11 amino acids long. V lost 9 bases, J lost 7 bases, and 12 bases lay in between. The CDR3 loop reads CARGVVPGYTF. CDR3 DNA: TGTGCCAGGGGGGTAGTCCCTGGCTACACCTTC.

Here the CDR3 reads CASSFGGTEAFF. As DNA, the CDR3 is TGTGCCAGCAGTTTTGGGGGAACTGAAGCTTTCTTT. The J gene is TRBJ1-1, the V gene TRBV28; the D gene is possibly TRBD1 (5 bases). Germline assignment: CDR1 MDHEN and CDR2 SYDVKM. Trimming removed 3 bases from V and 5 bases from J, with 7 bases in between. The CDR3 sequence is 12 residues long.

V usage is TRBV9 and J usage is TRBJ2-7, with D perhaps TRBD1 (6 bases). The CDR3 has 15 residues. Germline assignment: CDR1 SGDLS and CDR2 YYNGEE. V was cut by 3 bases and J by 0 bases, with 13 bases left in between. The CDR3 spells CASSGGHSSSYEQYF. In DNA form, the CDR3 reads TGTGCCAGCAGCGGGGGACACTCCAGCTCCTACGAGCAGTACTTC.

The V and J genes are TRBV28 and TRBJ1-4, with D possibly matching TRBD1 (5 bases). V was trimmed by 6 bases and J by 2 bases, leaving 19 bases between them. CDR3 size: 17 residues. From germline, CDR1 is MDHEN and CDR2 SYDVKM. The CDR3 nucleotides read TGTGCCAGCAGGCCACCCGGGGACGTCTCGACTAATGAAAAACTGTTTTTT. Its translation is CASRPPGDVSTNEKLFF. Looking up the rest from reference TRBV28 and TRBJ1-4 gives the full variable domain: DVKVTQSSRYLVKRTGEKVFLECVQDMDHENMFWYRQDPGLGLRLIYFSYDVKMKEKGDIPEGYSVSREKKERFSLILESASTNQTSMYLCASRPPGDVSTNEKLFFGSGTQLSVL.

This sequence joins TRBV4-1 and TRBJ2-4; perhaps TRBD2 as D (6 bases). Germline V gene sequence: CDR1 MGHRA, CDR2 YSYEKL. The V end was cut by 4 bases, the J end by 0 bases, with 13 bases between. The CDR3 is made up of 16 amino acids. The CDR3 coding sequence is TGCGCCAGCAGCCCCCGCCTGGGGGGAGCCAAAAACATTCAGTACTTC. This encodes CASSPRLGGAKNIQYF.

The rearrangement joins TRBV7-9 to TRBJ2-7; 10 bases agree with TRBD2. V lost 2 bases and J lost 5; bases outside the gene matches: 9. This CDR3 has 16 amino acids. The germline gives CDR1 SEHNR, CDR2 FQNEAQ (reference sequence). CDR3 bases: TGTGCCAGCAGCTTATTTGGAGCGGGAGGGTTCAACGAGCAGTACTTC. Its protein product is CASSLFGAGGFNEQYF.

The chain employs TRBV5-1 and TRBJ2-4, with D possibly matching TRBD2 (5 bases). Germline CDR1 and CDR2: SGHRS and YFSETQ. V dropped 0 bases and J dropped 1 base, with 8 bases sitting between them. The CDR3 contains 15 residues. CDR3 sequence: CASSLGASAKNIQYF. For the CDR3, the DNA is TGCGCCAGCAGCTTGGGGGCTAGCGCCAAAAACATTCAGTACTTC. Variable domain in full (rest from reference TRBV5-1 and TRBJ2-4): KAGVTQTPRYLIKTRGQQVTLSCSPISGHRSVSWYQQTPGQGLQFLFEYFSETQRNKGNFPGRFSGRQFSNSRSEMNVSTLELGDSALYLCASSLGASAKNIQYFGAGTRLSVL.

The chain uses TRBV6-6 and TRBJ1-4; D ambiguous. Trimming stripped 3 bases from V and 7 bases from J, with 3 bases between. Germline loops: CDR1 MNHNY, CDR2 SVGAGI (reference sequence). CDR3 size: 11 residues. The CDR3 region is CASSYSEKLFF. In DNA form, the CDR3 reads TGTGCCAGCAGTTATAGTGAAAAACTGTTTTTT.

For this clone: Germline and junction disagree at one end, which may indicate a read error. The V call is TRBV28, the J call TRBJ1-1, with 7 nucleotides matching TRBD1. Per the germline V gene, CDR1 is MDHEN and CDR2 is SYDVKM. The CDR3 runs 14 residues. CDR3 loop: CASSLPTGNPEAFF. CDR3 nucleotides: TGTGCCAGCAGTTTACCGACAGGGAACCCTGAAGCTTTCTTT. The full variable domain, its missing parts supplied by reference TRBV28 and TRBJ1-1, is DVKVTQSSRYLVKRTGEKVFLECVQDMDHENMFWYRQDPGLGLRLIYFSYDVKMKEKGDIPEGYSVSREKKERFSLILESASTNQTSMYLCASSLPTGNPEAFFGQGTRLTVV.

CDR3 sequence reads: CASSPSRRRVEKLFF. The DNA for the CDR3 is TGTGCCAGCAGTCCCTCTCGAAGACGGGTTGAAAAACTGTTTTTT. V and J are TRBV7-2 and TRBJ1-4; D not resolved. Trimming left V 6 bases short and J 7 bases short, with 18 bases between. The germline gives CDR1 SGHTA, CDR2 FQGNSA. This CDR3 contains 15 residues.

The V call is TRBV10-3, the J call TRBJ1-5; no definite D call. Trimming left V 0 bases short and J 2 bases short, with 5 bases between. CDR1 ENHRY and CDR2 SYGVKD come from the germline V gene. This CDR3 region has 14 residues. The CDR3 here is CAISESGGNQPQHF. CDR3 bases: TGTGCCATCAGTGAGTCCGGGGGCAATCAGCCCCAGCATTTT.

V and J are TRBV4-2 and TRBJ1-1, with D perhaps matching TRBD1 (6 bases). Between the trimmed V and J ends, which lost 4 bases and 6 bases, there was a span of 15 bases. The length of the CDR3 is 14 residues. Per germline, CDR1 LGHNA and CDR2 YNFKEQ. The CDR3 here is CASSRDEGGAEAFF. CDR3 DNA sequence: TGTGCCAGCAGCCGCGACGAGGGGGGGGCTGAAGCTTTCTTT.

The chain uses TRBV4-1 and TRBJ2-1, with D tentatively TRBD1 or TRBD2 (7 bases each). V was shortened by 1 base and J by 11 bases, with 21 bases between the two germline ends. The CDR3 loop spans 16 amino acids. The V gene's germline CDR1 is MGHRA and CDR2 YSYEKL. This chain's CDR3 is CASSQGRGGGGGQQFF. The CDR3 DNA follows: TGCGCCAGCAGCCAAGGCAGGGGGGGAGGCGGCGGCCAGCAGTTCTTC.

The chain employs TRBV28 and TRBJ2-5; D uncertain. The J call may be faulty, since TRBJ2-7 better matches the DNA end. Looked up from germline, CDR1 is MDHEN and CDR2 is SYDVKM. The CDR3 contains 13 residues. CDR3 loop: CASSLSPTYEQYF. CDR3 coding DNA: TGTGCCAGCAGTTTATCCCCCACCTACGAGCAGTACTTC.

The chain has TRBV27 and TRBJ2-5; 11 bases are a match to TRBD2. Matching the DNA end better, TRBJ2-7 makes the J call doubtful. Germline CDR1 is MNHEY and CDR2 is SMNVEV (reference sequence). The CDR3 runs to 16 residues. The CDR3 here is CASSFLLAGGPGEQYF. The CDR3 region has the DNA TGTGCCAGCAGTTTCCTTTTAGCGGGAGGGCCGGGCGAGCAGTACTTC.

The chain links TRBV27 to TRBJ2-2; 7 nucleotides line up with TRBD2. V lost 7 bases, J lost 7 bases, and 6 bases stayed unmatched. The CDR3 extends over 13 amino acids. The germline V gene has CDR1 MNHEY and CDR2 SMNVEV (reference sequence). Written as DNA, the CDR3 is TGTGCCAGCAACCTGGGGGGGGGCGGGGAGCTGTTTTTT. It translates to CASNLGGGGELFF.

The J gene is TRBJ1-2, the V gene TRBV7-5. TRBV7-5 is marked as a pseudogene. CDR3 size: 13 residues. Here the CDR3 reads CARSPRRHYGYTF. The CDR3 DNA follows: TGTGCCAGAAGCCCCCGGCGTCACTATGGCTACACCTTC.

This chain joins TRBV7-2 and TRBJ2-5; either TRBD1 or TRBD2 may fit D (5 bases each). V was cut by 1 base and J by 5 bases, with 14 bases left in between. CDR3 length: 15 residues. CDR1 and CDR2 (germline): SGHTA, FQGNSA. CDR3 amino acids: CASSLGGWTGETQYF. The CDR3 DNA follows: TGTGCCAGCAGCTTAGGGGGGTGGACCGGGGAGACCCAGTACTTC.

The chain joins TRBV6-1 to TRBJ1-3; D ambiguous. CDR1 is MNHNS and CDR2 is SASEGT in the germline V gene. The V gene lost 8 bases and the J gene lost 0 bases, with 11 bases spanning the gap. The CDR3 runs to 14 residues. The CDR3 nucleotides read TGTGCCAGCCGCGGACCAGGCTCTGGAAACACCATATATTTT. It yields the protein CASRGPGSGNTIYF.

The chain links TRBV28 to TRBJ2-7; D gene uncertain. CDR1 MDHEN and CDR2 SYDVKM come from the germline V gene. The CDR3 runs to 12 residues. V lost 2 bases, J lost 6 bases, and 8 bases lay in between. Written as DNA, the CDR3 is TGTGCCAGCAGTTTACGTCGAGGCGAGCAGTACTTC. Its translation: CASSLRRGEQYF.